This T cell receptor (beta chain) was observed in a study of glioma-infiltrating T cells after dendritic cell vaccination. Broader study findings: Longer survival after dendritic cell vaccination followed higher pretreatment TIL content.

Fresh-frozen tumor tissue and more than two years of survival data were available for all. The immunoSEQ assay amplified TCRB CDR3 from up to roughly 2 ug DNA. TCRdb's copy holds only in-frame clones and misses some; the assay was immunoSEQ multiplex PCR. The sample holds over 80,000 clones, around nine tenths seen once. Regarding this clone: Antigen: not known.

This clonotype was sampled from a human donor with glioblastoma. This specimen was blood, taken before dendritic cell vaccination.

DNA of the CDR3: TGTGCCAGCAGCTTAGAGGCTAATTCACCCCTCCACTTT. It specifies CASSLEANSPLHF. The J gene is TRBJ1-6, the V gene TRBV11-2; D remains ambiguous. The CDR3 runs 13 residues. The V end lost 0 bases, the J end lost 6 bases, and 3 bases lay between the germline ends. In germline, CDR1 is SGHAT, CDR2 FQNNGV. Full variable domain (remainder filled in from reference TRBV11-2 and TRBJ1-6): EAGVAQSPRYKIIEKRQSVAFWCNPISGHATLYWYQQILGQGPKLLIQFQNNGVVDDSQLPKDRFSAERLKGVDSTLKIQPAKLEDSAVYLCASSLEANSPLHFGNGTRLTVT.